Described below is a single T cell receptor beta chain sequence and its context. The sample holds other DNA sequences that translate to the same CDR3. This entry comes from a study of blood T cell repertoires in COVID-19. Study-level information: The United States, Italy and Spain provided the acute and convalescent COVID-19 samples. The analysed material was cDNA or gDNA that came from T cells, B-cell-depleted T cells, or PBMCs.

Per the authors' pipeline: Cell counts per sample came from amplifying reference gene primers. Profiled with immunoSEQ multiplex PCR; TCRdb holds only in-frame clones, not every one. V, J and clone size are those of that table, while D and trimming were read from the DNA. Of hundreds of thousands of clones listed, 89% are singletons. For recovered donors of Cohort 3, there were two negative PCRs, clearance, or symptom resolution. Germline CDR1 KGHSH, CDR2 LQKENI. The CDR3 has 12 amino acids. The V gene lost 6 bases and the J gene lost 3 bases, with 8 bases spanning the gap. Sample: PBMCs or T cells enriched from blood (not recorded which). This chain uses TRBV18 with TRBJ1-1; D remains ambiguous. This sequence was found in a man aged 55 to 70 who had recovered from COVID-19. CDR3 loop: CASSPGDTEAFF. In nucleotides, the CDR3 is TGTGCCAGCTCCCCAGGAGACACTGAAGCTTTCTTT.